This T cell receptor beta chain was sequenced for a study of blood T cell repertoires in COVID-19. Losses at the gene ends were 5 bases for V and 0 bases for J; bases not matched to a gene: 4. Looked up from germline, CDR1 is SGHNT and CDR2 is YYREEE (reference sequence). The CDR3 consists of 14 residues. Sequencing was performed with immunoSEQ multiplex PCR; in TCRdb, only in-frame clones are kept and a portion is missing. The sample carries more than 80,000 clones, roughly 76% recorded once. This clone was seen only a few times. The sequenced sample was peripheral blood. This receptor was obtained from a woman aged 80 or older with active or convalescent COVID-19. The genes are TRBV5-4 and TRBJ1-1; 7 bases are a match to TRBD1. CDR3 protein: CASSLDRVNTEAFF. CDR3 bases: TGTGCCAGCAGTTTAGACAGGGTGAACACTGAAGCTTTCTTT.